The clone carrying this T cell receptor beta chain was seen a few times. Its specificity is unknown. The sample originates from a study of T cell repertoires in cytomegalovirus infection. Study-wide background: HLA-C-restricted CMV epitopes, recently identified, and well-studied HLA-B-restricted ones were used by the study. CMV infection together with matching HLA type was indicated by public TCR beta signatures.

In TCRdb, the reads were re-called with MiXCR into one record per CDR3 protein. The repertoire holds about 150,000 distinct CDR3 sequences, with approximately 30% as singletons. Study-level results: Within the response measured ex vivo, HLA-C-restricted CMV-specific TCR beta clonotypes were dominant. The cumulative frequency of public TCR beta families distinguished individuals who carried CMV together with the relevant HLA.

This receptor was taken from a human donor in good health (CMV status not recorded). Some clones in this sample may be carry-over from other donors' samples. Here the sequenced sample was CD8+ T cells from cultured PBMCs, taken from culture after CMV antigen stimulation.

CDR3 nucleotide sequence: TGTGCCAGCAGCCGGACAGGGGTCTACAATGAGCAGTTCTTC. Its translation is CASSRTGVYNEQFF. The chain combines TRBV12-3 or TRBV12-4 with TRBJ2-1, with TRBD1 identical over 9 bases. This CDR3 contains 14 residues. Trimming removed 6 bases from V and 3 bases from J; junction bases left unmatched: 3.